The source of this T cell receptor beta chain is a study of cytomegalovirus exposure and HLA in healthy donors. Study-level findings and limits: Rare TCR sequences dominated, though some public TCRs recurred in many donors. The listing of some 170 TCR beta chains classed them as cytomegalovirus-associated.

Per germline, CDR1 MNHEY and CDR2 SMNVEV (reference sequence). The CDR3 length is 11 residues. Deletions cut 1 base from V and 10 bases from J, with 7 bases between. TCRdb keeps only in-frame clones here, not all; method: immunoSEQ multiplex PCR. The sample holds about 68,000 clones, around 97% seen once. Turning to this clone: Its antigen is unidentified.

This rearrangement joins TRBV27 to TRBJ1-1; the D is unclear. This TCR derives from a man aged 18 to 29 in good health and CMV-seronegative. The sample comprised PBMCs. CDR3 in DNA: TGTGCCAGCAGTTTATATGGGAGAGCTTTCTTT. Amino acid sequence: CASSLYGRAFF.